This TCR beta chain derives from a study of T cell responses to AZD1222 COVID-19 vaccine. Overall study findings and caveats: Reportedly, close to half of spike-specific TCRs are directed against unmutated variant regions. Elevations in Spike-specific TCR breadth and depth followed administration of two AZD1222 doses.

Comment on this clone: Antigen: not known.

The assay was immunoSEQ multiplex PCR, and TCRdb's table has in-frame clones only and misses some. The sample yields 180,000 or so clones, 92% seen once. This CDR3 region has 16 residues. Trimming removed 0 bases at V and 2 bases at J, with 14 bases between. The germline CDR1 and CDR2 sequences are SGHNT and YYREEE (reference sequence). Second-dose intervals of approximately 4 or approximately 12 weeks were pooled. This chain connects TRBV5-4 to TRBJ1-2, with D possibly matching TRBD1 (6 bases). This sequence originates from an adult who received the AZD1222 COVID-19 vaccine. Sample: peripheral blood, taken 28 days after the second AZD1222 dose. The CDR3 sequence: CASSLGGGQTNYGYTF. CDR3 nucleotides: TGTGCCAGCAGCTTGGGAGGGGGTCAGACCAACTATGGCTACACCTTC. The full variable domain, completed using reference TRBV5-4 and TRBJ1-2, is ETGVTQSPTHLIKTRGQQVTLRCSSQSGHNTVSWYQQALGQGPQFIFQYYREEENGRGNFPPRFSGLQFPNYSSELNVNALELDDSALYLCASSLGGGQTNYGYTFGSGTRLTVV.